Detailed here is one T cell receptor beta chain. These data originate in a study of blood T cell repertoires in COVID-19. Here immunoSEQ multiplex PCR was the method, and the copy in TCRdb shows in-frame clones only, minus some. Found here are about 310,000 clones, more than 75% of them singletons; the top ten hold 1%. This CDR3 region has 19 residues. CDR1 and CDR2 (germline): LGHNT, FRNRAP. V lost 0 bases and J lost 2, with 20 bases in between. The clonotype originates from a middle-aged man with active or convalescent COVID-19. Sequenced material: peripheral blood. The rearrangement joins TRBV12-5 to TRBJ2-1; a possible D gene is TRBD2 (7 bases). CDR3 residues: CASGLVRRGGLGPYNEQFF. The DNA of the CDR3 is TGTGCTAGTGGTTTGGTACGAAGGGGGGGGCTTGGTCCCTACAATGAGCAGTTCTTC.